This T cell receptor beta chain comes out of a study of shared clonotypes between healthy human individuals. Produced via immunoSEQ multiplex PCR; TCRdb's table is partial and in-frame only. The data contain approximately 720,000 clones, roughly 70% of them singletons. Sequenced sample: memory CD4+ T cells sorted from blood. Stated subset: CD45RA-negative fraction. The receptor's source is a woman aged 25 to 45 in good health.

CDR3 sequence (DNA): TGTGCCAGCTCACGCGGGAACTCCTACGAGCAGTACTTC. Translation gives CASSRGNSYEQYF. J is TRBJ2-7 and V is TRBV18; perhaps TRBD2 as D (6 bases). Trimming pared 4 bases from V and 0 bases from J, leaving 7 bases between. Germline CDR1 KGHSH, CDR2 LQKENI. The CDR3 is 13 residues long.